Described below is a single T cell receptor (beta chain) sequence and its context. It lacks a known antigen. No much larger clone exists at a distance of one base, and base qualities are not known. The donors were healthy, HIV-negative adults who had no recently reported acute infections or vaccinations. All donors were Caucasian adults living in Nashville, Tennessee, USA. CD4+ T cells were enriched by magnetic negative selection; naive cells were then positively selected on CD45RA, and the negative fraction formed the memory subset. Blood was obtained by leukapheresis, after which PBMCs were separated by Ficoll-Histopaque density gradient centrifugation and cryopreserved in liquid nitrogen vapor phase. Purity and quantity of every magnetically sorted T cell population were checked by analytical flow cytometry. Genomic DNA was isolated from each sorted fraction and quantified by UV absorbance on a Nanodrop 2000c.

Using the deep immunoSEQ assay, TCR CDR3 regions were amplified from genomic DNA by multiplex PCR. Genomic DNA extracted from each cell subset was distributed evenly over all wells of several immunoSEQ 96-well plates, and each plate served as one replicate. For sorted subsets, around 200 ng genomic DNA, equal to about 30,000 T cell genomes, was loaded into each replicate PCR. Purified libraries were quantified with a Qubit 3.0 fluorometer, sized on a Bioanalyzer 2100, and re-quantified with the KAPA Library Quantification kit. Each immunoSEQ 96-well plate was sequenced on its own single-read 150-cycle Illumina NextSeq 550 flow cell. Processing in the source paper ran as follows. Because only junctional sequences without quality scores were contained in the immunoSEQ output, filtering matching that applied to full-length reads could not be performed. Sequences were annotated with PyIR, a Python wrapper for IgBLAST v1.9, and V/J genes and CDR3 were assigned using IMGT germline references. Reads were filtered out if the reads had weak V/J assignments (E-value above 1e-6), no CDR3, stop codons, out-of-frame junctions, or ambiguous translated residues. V3J clonotypes were defined by identical inferred V gene, J gene, and CDR3 amino acid sequence. To compute the percentage overlap between repertoires, the number of shared unique clonotypes was divided by the size of the smaller repertoire. Repertoire richness was assessed with RTK rarefaction, the Chao1 estimator, and Recon v2.1 estimates of unobserved clonotypes. OLGA was used to compute generation probabilities for all TCRbeta clonotypes that the gDNA method yielded from a few donors. TCRdb retrieved this table from immuneACCESS and kept in-frame rearrangements only. Not all clones are present; in checked studies, unresolved V genes account for under half, and no reason is known for the remainder. The V and J calls and the clone size are those of that table, but D and trimming were determined from the DNA. Across this sample there are over a million clones, with around 98.5% seen only once. The leading ten clones occupy approximately 0.4% of the sample.

This entry comes from a study of shared clonotypes between healthy human individuals (TCRdb year 2020). The study in broad terms: A few men and two women, aged 18 to 49 years, made up the cohort. Between about 0.94 and 8.9 billion PBMCs per donor were obtained by leukapheresis. To increase sequencing depth and limit assay-specific biases, TCR repertoire library preparation and sequencing were carried out by different laboratories using diverse techniques. The study deeply sequenced blood TCR repertoires of several healthy adults to estimate repertoire size and the extent of clonotype sharing between individuals. For each donor, CD4 naive and CD4 memory were each run on three plates, CD8 naive on two plates, and CD8 memory on one plate. The research as a whole found: Sampling was restricted to blood, and TCR repertoires in tissues likely differ from the TCR repertoires found in blood. Sharing across a few donors was observed for 4.5% to 6.5% of naive CD4, 3% to 3.5% of naive CD8, roughly 2.3% of memory CD4, and about 0.39% of memory CD8 clonotypes. Pairwise subsampling led to the expectation that sequencing depth would affect the degree of clonotype sharing among donors. Estimated clonotype richness was generally larger for naive than for memory subsets. Compared with non-shared clonotypes, the clonotypes found in all four sorted-subset donors had higher generation probabilities. Rarefaction of sorted-subset datasets indicated incomplete sequencing despite the large sequencing depth. Because the study included a small number of donors, the genetic and exposure-history diversity represented was limited.

The CDR3 measures 15 amino acids from cysteine to phenylalanine. The CDR3 DNA has 45 bases and is translated from base 1. From the germline V gene, CDR1 is SNHLY and CDR2 is FYNNEI. V and J lose 1 base and 3 bases, and a span of 13 bases separates them. The sequencing input was naive CD4+ T cells sorted from blood. Read against the paper, the sample's cell subset or site label means: CD45RA+ positively selected. The clonotype was recovered from a man aged 30-40 years in good health. The chain couples TRBV2 to TRBJ2-7; the D segment cannot be called with confidence. The nucleotide sequence reads TGTGCCAGCAGTGAAGGGCAGGCCATAGACTACGAGCAGTACTTC. Its amino acids are CASSEGQAIDYEQYF.